These 23 T cell receptor beta chains were sequenced from one sample in a study of CD4 T cells in relation to SARS-CoV-2 and coronaviruses. Antigens for these TCRs are unknown. Sequencing was performed with immunoSEQ multiplex PCR; in TCRdb, only in-frame clones are kept and a portion is missing. The repertoire holds some 44,000 clones, with almost 85% as singletons. The sequenced sample consisted of naive CD4+ T cells from PBMCs, cultured in vitro. Subset meaning: naive CD4+ T cells isolated by negative enrichment. These TCRs come from an adult with COVID-19.

The chain combines TRBV4-1 with TRBJ1-6; TRBD1 aligns across 7 bases. J lost 2 bases, V lost 0 bases, and 4 bases had no gene match. Germline values: CDR1 MGHRA, CDR2 YSYEKL. CDR3 length equals 17 residues. The CDR3 sequence is CASSQDTGDAYNSPLHF. The CDR3 DNA sequence: TGCGCCAGCAGCCAAGATACAGGGGACGCCTATAATTCACCCCTCCACTTT.

This clone was detected a few times. This chain connects TRBV10-1 to TRBJ2-1; D is uncertain. CDR1 is WNHNN, CDR2 SYGVQD, per germline (reference sequence). This CDR3 spans 13 amino acids. Trimming removed 6 bases from V and 9 bases from J, with 15 bases in between. Here the CDR3 DNA reads TGCGCCAGCAGGTCAGGTCCGAGTGGTGAGCAGTTCTTC. It encodes CASRSGPSGEQFF.

The V and J genes are TRBV3-1 (or the pseudogene TRBV3-2) and TRBJ1-1; D not resolved. From germline, CDR1 is LGHDT and CDR2 YNNKEL (reference sequence). With 1 base removed from V and 7 bases from J, the gap between germline ends came to 10 bases. The CDR3 runs to 13 residues. The DNA of the CDR3 is TGTGCCAGCAGCCAAGGAACTGCGTATGAAGCTTTCTTT. As protein: CASSQGTAYEAFF.

The rearrangement joins TRBV5-1 to TRBJ2-7; TRBD2 might be the D (5 bases). The length of the CDR3 is 13 residues. The germline gives CDR1 SGHRS, CDR2 YFSETQ. V was shortened by 2 bases and J by 5 bases, with 11 bases between the two germline ends. This chain's CDR3 is CASSFRTRDEQYF. CDR3 DNA: TGCGCCAGCAGCTTCAGAACTAGAGACGAGCAGTACTTC. Supplemented by reference TRBV5-1 and TRBJ2-7, the full variable domain reads KAGVTQTPRYLIKTRGQQVTLSCSPISGHRSVSWYQQTPGQGLQFLFEYFSETQRNKGNFPGRFSGRQFSNSRSEMNVSTLELGDSALYLCASSFRTRDEQYFGPGTRLTVT.

This chain joins TRBV19 and TRBJ2-1; tentatively, D is TRBD2 (6 bases). The CDR3 has 13 residues. V was pared by 4 bases and J by 8 bases, with 12 bases between. The germline gives CDR1 LNHDA, CDR2 SQIVND (reference sequence). For the CDR3, the DNA is TGTGCCAGTAGTAGCGGGGCCCCCTATGAGCAGTTCTTC. Its translation: CASSSGAPYEQFF.

This clone was detected only a few times. The gene calls are TRBV6-1 and TRBJ2-1; D remains unclear. V shed 3 bases and J shed 8 bases, with 8 bases lying between them. The CDR3 is 12 residues long. Germline CDR1 is MNHNS and CDR2 is SASEGT. CDR3 region: CASSDPTDEQFF. The CDR3 DNA sequence: TGTGCCAGCAGTGACCCGACGGATGAGCAGTTCTTC.

A single count supports this clone. The rearrangement uses TRBV25-1 and TRBJ2-7, with no clear D. V lost 6 bases to trimming and J lost 0 bases, with 3 bases between them. The CDR3 runs to 11 residues. The germline gives CDR1 MGHDK, CDR2 SYGVNS. This CDR3 reads CASSYSYEQYF. The CDR3 DNA follows: TGTGCCAGCAGCTACTCCTACGAGCAGTACTTC.

The rearrangement uses TRBV6-1 and TRBJ2-3, with D possibly being TRBD1 (7 bases). Trimming pared 0 bases from V and 4 bases from J, leaving 14 bases between. This CDR3 has 16 residues. The V gene's germline CDR1 is MNHNS and CDR2 SASEGT. Written as DNA, the CDR3 is TGTGCCAGCAGTGAAGCGGAGGGGGCGCGTGCAGATACGCAGTATTTT. It is translated as CASSEAEGARADTQYF.

The V and J genes are TRBV19 and TRBJ1-2; maybe TRBD1 (5 bases). This CDR3 has 13 residues. Looked up from germline, CDR1 is LNHDA and CDR2 is SQIVND (reference sequence). Trimming removed 3 bases at V and 6 bases at J, with 11 bases between. The CDR3 DNA follows: TGTGCCAGTAGTATGACAGAAACGGATGGCTACACCTTC. The encoded protein is CASSMTETDGYTF. The whole variable domain, filled in from reference TRBV19 and TRBJ1-2, reads DGGITQSPKYLFRKEGQNVTLSCEQNLNHDAMYWYRQDPGQGLRLIYYSQIVNDFQKGDIAEGYSVSREKKESFPLTVTSAQKNPTAFYLCASSMTETDGYTFGSGTRLTVV.

V usage is TRBV19 and J usage is TRBJ2-3; TRBD1 matches at 8 bases. V trimming: 4 bases; J trimming: 0 bases; junction bases outside the gene matches: 0. There are 14 residues in the CDR3. Germline V lookup: CDR1 LNHDA, CDR2 SQIVND (reference sequence). The DNA of the CDR3 is TGTGCCAGTAGTAGGACAGGGAGCACAGATACGCAGTATTTT. Protein: CASSRTGSTDTQYF.

The chain uses TRBV19 and TRBJ2-7, with 11 positions matching TRBD2. The CDR3 spans 15 residues. V was pared by 6 bases and J by 5 bases, with 9 bases of the junction left unmatched. Germline loops: CDR1 LNHDA, CDR2 SQIVND (reference sequence). The CDR3 nucleotides are TGTGCCAGTAGCTATAGCGGGAGGGCCCCGAACGAGCAGTACTTC. It specifies CASSYSGRAPNEQYF.

The rearrangement joins TRBV5-5 to TRBJ2-5, with D possibly TRBD2 on 7 matching bases. The germline CDR1 and CDR2 sequences are SGHKS and YYEKEE (reference sequence). The CDR3 length is 14 residues. The germline V and J ends were trimmed by 0 bases and 4 bases, with 10 bases remaining between them. The CDR3 reads CASSLVGGGETQYF. CDR3 nucleotides: TGTGCCAGCAGCTTGGTAGGGGGGGGAGAGACCCAGTACTTC.

The chain joins TRBV28 to TRBJ2-5; weak D call: TRBD2 (7 bases). CDR3 length: 15 residues. V was clipped by 2 bases and J by 2 bases, with 12 bases between them. The germline V gene has CDR1 MDHEN and CDR2 SYDVKM. In DNA form, the CDR3 reads TGTGCCAGCAGTTTAGGGCGGGGGCGGCAAGAGACCCAGTACTTC. It yields the protein CASSLGRGRQETQYF.

This clone was detected only once. CDR3 region: CASSPTSGSADTQYF. CDR3 nucleotide sequence: TGTGCCAGCAGCCCGACTAGCGGGAGTGCAGATACGCAGTATTTT. This chain links TRBV7-3 with TRBJ2-3; 12 bases are a match to TRBD2. This CDR3 spans 15 amino acids. CDR1 is SGHTA and CDR2 is FQGTGA in the germline V gene. The junction had 4 bases not matched to a gene; V was cut back by 5 bases and J by 4 bases.

V usage is TRBV15 and J usage is TRBJ2-1; possibly TRBD2 for D (6 bases). CDR3 size: 15 residues. V shed 6 bases and J shed 1 base, with 13 bases lying between them. From germline, CDR1 is LNHNV and CDR2 YYDKDF (reference sequence). The DNA for the CDR3 is TGTGCCACCAGTTTCGGGAGTCCTTCCTACAATGAGCAGTTCTTC. Translating it yields CATSFGSPSYNEQFF. The whole variable domain, filled in from reference TRBV15 and TRBJ2-1, reads DAMVIQNPRYQVTQFGKPVTLSCSQTLNHNVMYWYQQKSSQAPKLLFHYYDKDFNNEADTPDNFQSRRPNTSFCFLDIRSPGLGDTAMYLCATSFGSPSYNEQFFGPGTRLTVL.

The genes are TRBV5-1 and TRBJ2-7; 12 nucleotides line up with TRBD1. Trimming at V came to 3 bases and at J to 0 bases, leaving 19 bases not matched to a gene. The CDR3 totals 21 residues. Looked up from germline, CDR1 is SGHRS and CDR2 is YFSETQ. The DNA of the CDR3 is TGCGCCAGCAGCTCCCGGGGACAGGGGGCAGGAGCGGGAGTTAGCTCCTACGAGCAGTACTTC. As protein: CASSSRGQGAGAGVSSYEQYF.

V gene TRBV2 combines with J gene TRBJ1-6; 7 nucleotides agree with TRBD1. Trimming cost V 6 bases and J 3 bases; bases outside gene matches: 5. This CDR3 contains 15 residues. Germline V gene data show CDR1 as SNHLY and CDR2 as FYNNEI. CDR3 in DNA: TGTGCCAGCAGGATACGACAGGGCTATAATTCACCCCTCCACTTT. It yields the protein CASRIRQGYNSPLHF. The entire variable domain, with the rest obtained from reference TRBV2 and TRBJ1-6, is as follows: EPEVTQTPSHQVTQMGQEVILRCVPISNHLYFYWYRQILGQKVEFLVSFYNNEISEKSEIFDDQFSVERPDGSNFTLKIRSTKLEDSAMYFCASRIRQGYNSPLHFGNGTRLTVT.

With regard to this clone: The junction differs from germline at one of its ends, possibly a read error. The J gene is TRBJ2-1, the V gene TRBV7-7, with TRBD2 identical over 7 bases. The germline V gene has CDR1 SSHAT and CDR2 FNYEAQ (reference sequence). The CDR3 is made up of 13 amino acids. The CDR3 protein is CASSFREEGEQFF. The CDR3 bases are TGTGCTAGCAGCTTTCGGGAGGAGGGTGAGCAGTTCTTC.

This sequence joins TRBV5-6 and TRBJ1-1, with D tentatively TRBD1 (5 bases). The CDR3 length is 12 residues. Trimming stripped 1 base from V and 8 bases from J, with 9 bases between. The V gene's germline CDR1 is SGHDT and CDR2 YYEEEE. The CDR3 DNA reads as TGTGCCAGCAGCTTGTGGCAGGGCGAAGCTTTCTTT. As protein: CASSLWQGEAFF.

The chain joins TRBV19 to TRBJ2-7; 7 bases match TRBD1. Per the germline V gene, CDR1 is LNHDA and CDR2 is SQIVND (reference sequence). This CDR3 is 15 amino acids long. With V trimmed by 5 bases and J by 2 bases, 9 bases remained unmatched. The DNA for the CDR3 is TGTGCCAGTAGTGACACGGGGACAGTAGCCTACGAGCAGTACTTC. Protein: CASSDTGTVAYEQYF. Full variable domain (outside the CDR3, taken from reference TRBV19 and TRBJ2-7): DGGITQSPKYLFRKEGQNVTLSCEQNLNHDAMYWYRQDPGQGLRLIYYSQIVNDFQKGDIAEGYSVSREKKESFPLTVTSAQKNPTAFYLCASSDTGTVAYEQYFGPGTRLTVT.

This clone was found once. V and J are TRBV5-4 and TRBJ2-3, with D perhaps being TRBD1 or TRBD2 (7 bases each). CDR1 is SGHNT, CDR2 YYREEE, per germline (reference sequence). Trimming stripped 2 bases from V and 6 bases from J, with 16 bases between. CDR3 size: 15 residues. CDR3 loop: CASSFVTGEGDTQYF. CDR3 nucleotides: TGTGCCAGCAGCTTTGTTACAGGGGAGGGGGATACGCAGTATTTT.

The genes are TRBV19 and TRBJ2-1; maybe TRBD1 (6 bases). The CDR3 spans 14 residues. The V gene's germline CDR1 is LNHDA and CDR2 SQIVND (reference sequence). The V and J ends lost 1 base and 7 bases respectively, with 11 bases between them. CDR3 coding DNA: TGTGCCAGTAGTATAGTAGGGCAGGGGAATGAGCAGTTCTTC. Its protein is CASSIVGQGNEQFF.

As to this clone: Mismatch with germline at one junction end may stem from a read error. The chain has TRBV7-2 and TRBJ2-1; 7 bases agree with TRBD2. The CDR3 is 15 residues long. The V gene's germline CDR1 is SGHTA and CDR2 FQGNSA. The CDR3 protein is CASSLDSGLADKRIF. CDR3 DNA: TGTGCCAGCAGCTTAGACTCCGGGCTAGCGGATAAGCGGATCTTC.